Listed here is a single TCR beta chain. The record originates from a study of blood T cell repertoires in COVID-19. Overall study: Acute and convalescent COVID-19 specimens originated in the United States, Italy and Spain.

Only in-frame clones appear in the TCRdb table, and some are missing; sequencing was by immunoSEQ multiplex PCR. Here the sample spans over 100,000 clones, approximately 86% being singletons. CDR3 length equals 15 residues. Germline assignment: CDR1 MRHNA and CDR2 SNTAGT. Trimming pared 8 bases from V and 9 bases from J, leaving 20 bases between. Seattle participants joined during active infection and were tracked over time. This TCR came from a woman in her sixties or seventies with COVID-19, enrolled during active disease. V usage is TRBV6-4 and J usage is TRBJ1-6; a weak D match, TRBD1 (5 bases). The sample was peripheral blood. The DNA for the CDR3 is TGTGCCAGCTCCCTCGTGCAGGGACTGGGTTCACCCCTCCACTTT. Its protein is CASSLVQGLGSPLHF.